This T cell receptor beta chain was sequenced in a study of blood T cell repertoires in COVID-19 (TCRdb year 2020). With regard to the full study: The collaborator samples originated in the United States, Italy and Spain and spanned the acute and convalescent phases of COVID-19. Deeply sampled blood TCRbeta repertoires from subjects exposed to, actively infected with, or recovered from COVID-19 were included in the dataset. A freely available public database, intended as a resource for researchers studying the immune response to SARS-CoV-2, is where the repertoires were released. Sample metadata almost always included a de-identified subject ID, COVID-19 status, age in years and sex. The material from the prospective study consisted of cDNA or gDNA derived from T cells, B-cell-depleted T cells, or PBMCs. Where available, HLA class I and class II types were taken from metadata supplied by the sample provider and were not determined by assay-based typing. The samples were drawn from the first 160 participants of the ongoing ImmuneRACE study and from roughly 1,300 subjects provided by 6 global collaborators.

The CDR3 runs 14 residues from the cysteine to the phenylalanine. CDR3 DNA is the only sequence kept; it has 42 bases, read in frame from the first base. V is clipped by 2 bases and J by 9 bases, and the sequence between their germline boundaries is 14 bases long. In the germline V gene, CDR1 corresponds to SGHTA and CDR2 to FQGNSA. Study-wide conclusions, independent of this receptor: The quantity of clinical and demographic metadata differed by source and by participant and was supplied without curation.

About this clone: It lacks a known antigen. No much larger clone is present one base from it, and per-base qualities are unavailable.

In Seattle, one collaborating source enrolled patients while the infection was active and tracked those patients longitudinally over the course of disease. The collaborating institutions used their own protocols to collect whole blood in K2EDTA tubes. For TCRbeta analysis, collaborator samples were shipped as frozen whole blood, as isolated PBMCs, or as DNA extracted from either sample type. TCRbeta CDR3 regions were amplified from genomic DNA by means of the immunoSEQ Assay, a bias-controlled multiplex PCR. The study's processing was this. The number of nucleated cells in each sample was estimated by amplification of reference gene primers within the assay. To quantify the absolute abundance of each unique TCRbeta CDR3 rearrangement, sequence reads were collapsed and filtered. For each sample, productive Simpson clonality was calculated as the square root of Simpson's diversity index across productive rearrangements. TCRdb holds this immuneACCESS table with in-frame rearrangements only. Some clones are missing; in checked studies, unresolved V genes explain under half, and the rest has no known cause. V, J and clone size are taken as reported in that table, and D and trimming were inferred from the DNA itself. In this sample the table shows about 230,000 clones, 75% to 85% of which occur a single time. 1.3% of the sample is held by the ten biggest clonotypes.

The TCR comes from a woman aged 25 to 39 with COVID-19, enrolled during active disease. The specimen was peripheral blood. The chain is encoded by TRBV7-2 joined to TRBJ2-1; tentative D gene TRBD2, with 6 bases matching. The sequenced DNA: TGTGCCAGCAGCTTAATAATGGCCGGGGGTGAGCAGTTCTTC. It encodes CASSLIMAGGEQFF.